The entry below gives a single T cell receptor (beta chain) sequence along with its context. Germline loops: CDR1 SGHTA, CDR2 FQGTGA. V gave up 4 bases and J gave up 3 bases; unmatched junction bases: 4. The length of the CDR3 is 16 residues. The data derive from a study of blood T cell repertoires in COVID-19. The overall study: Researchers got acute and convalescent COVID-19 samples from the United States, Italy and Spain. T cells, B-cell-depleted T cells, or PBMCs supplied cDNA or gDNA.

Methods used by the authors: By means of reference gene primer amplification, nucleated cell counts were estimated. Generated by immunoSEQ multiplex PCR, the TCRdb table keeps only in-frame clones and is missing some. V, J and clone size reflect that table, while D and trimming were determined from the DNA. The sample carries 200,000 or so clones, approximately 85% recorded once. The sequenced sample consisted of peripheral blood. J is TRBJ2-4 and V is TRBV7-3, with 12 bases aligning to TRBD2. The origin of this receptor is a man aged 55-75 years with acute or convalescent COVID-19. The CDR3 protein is CASSSWTSGIKNIQYF. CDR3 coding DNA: TGTGCCAGCAGCTCCTGGACTAGCGGGATCAAAAACATTCAGTACTTC.